The next 21 T cell receptor beta chains were all read from a single sample in a study of vaccination effects on CD4 cells after COVID-19. Their antigens are not known. The protocol was immunoSEQ multiplex PCR, while the TCRdb copy is restricted to in-frame clones and leaves out a portion. The repertoire holds fewer than 40,000 clones, 72% seen once, with approximately 30% in the top ten. Expansion with viral peptide pools was applied to antigen-specific CD4+ T cells by the ViraFEST assay prior to sequencing. When around 9 days of culture had elapsed, CD4+ T cells were isolated. Infection with SARS-CoV-2 occurred in the person between March and December 2020, and PCR confirmed it. The sample consisted of CD4+ T cells from PBMCs cultured with a peptide pool, taken before COVID-19 vaccination. These receptors all stem from a human donor who had a prior SARS-CoV-2 infection.

This clone was detected once. This sequence joins TRBV18 and TRBJ2-3, with TRBD2 matching over 8 bases. With V trimmed by 6 bases and J by 1 base, 3 bases remained unmatched. The CDR3 sequence is 14 residues long. The germline V gene has CDR1 KGHSH and CDR2 LQKENI. The DNA for the CDR3 is TGTGCCAGCTCCTTTAGCGGGGGCACAGATACGCAGTATTTT. This sequence encodes CASSFSGGTDTQYF.

The CDR3 region has the DNA TGTGCCAGCAGCTTAGCGTATCGGGGGACTGAAGCTTTCTTT. This encodes CASSLAYRGTEAFF. The rearrangement uses TRBV7-2 and TRBJ1-1, with a weak D call TRBD1 (5 bases). V lost 0 bases and J lost 5, with 10 bases in between. The CDR3 runs 14 residues. Germline V lookup: CDR1 SGHTA, CDR2 FQGNSA.

V usage is TRBV19 and J usage is TRBJ2-6; the match to TRBD1 covers 9 bases. The ends lost 6 bases at V and 1 base at J; junction bases unmatched: 7. This CDR3 contains 17 residues. The V gene's germline CDR1 is LNHDA and CDR2 SQIVND (reference sequence). In DNA, the CDR3 is TGTGCCAGTAGCCCGGGACAGGGACGATCTGGGGCCAACGTCCTGACTTTC. Encoded protein: CASSPGQGRSGANVLTF.

V usage is TRBV19 and J usage is TRBJ1-3; D not certain. Trimming removed 8 bases from V and 0 bases from J, with 8 bases in between. CDR1 and CDR2 from the germline V gene are LNHDA and SQIVND (reference sequence). There are 13 residues in the CDR3. The CDR3 loop is CASRFGSGNTIYF. CDR3 nucleotides: TGTGCCAGTCGGTTCGGCTCTGGAAACACCATATATTTT.

In the case of this clone: The sample holds other DNA sequences that translate to the same CDR3. J is TRBJ1-3 and V is TRBV10-3; the D gene is possibly TRBD1 (5 bases). V gave up 6 bases and J gave up 0 bases, with 6 bases separating them. The germline V gene has CDR1 ENHRY and CDR2 SYGVKD. The CDR3 spans 13 residues. The CDR3 bases are TGTGCCATCAGAGACAGCTCTGGAAACACCATATATTTT. Its translation is CAIRDSSGNTIYF.

The chain couples TRBV5-1 to TRBJ1-1; TRBD1 matches 10 bases. In germline, CDR1 is SGHRS, CDR2 YFSETQ. The CDR3 is 16 amino acids. V trimming: 0 bases; J trimming: 0 bases; junction bases outside the gene matches: 2. The DNA for the CDR3 is TGCGCCAGCAGCTTGGGGACAGGGGGTATGAACACTGAAGCTTTCTTT. Protein product: CASSLGTGGMNTEAFF.

The rearrangement joins TRBV11-3 to TRBJ2-3; TRBD2 matches 7 bases. Germline V gives CDR1 SGHNT, CDR2 YENEEA. The V segment lost 5 bases and the J segment 4 bases; nucleotides outside the gene matches: 24. This CDR3 region has 20 residues. The CDR3, as DNA: TGTGCCAGCAGCCCCTGGACGGACTCGATCGACGGGAGGTCGGCAGATACGCAGTATTTT. Its protein is CASSPWTDSIDGRSADTQYF.

The chain has TRBV5-1 and TRBJ2-7; no reliable D call. The CDR3 runs 12 residues. Germline assignment: CDR1 SGHRS and CDR2 YFSETQ. V was shortened by 5 bases and J by 5 bases, with 11 bases between the two germline ends. Written as DNA, the CDR3 is TGCGCCAGCAGATCGGACGCCGACGAGCAGTACTTC. Its protein product is CASRSDADEQYF.

This clone occurred a few times. The chain combines TRBV30 with TRBJ1-4, with D possibly TRBD1 on 5 matching bases. CDR3 size: 17 residues. Germline assignment: CDR1 GTSNPN and CDR2 SVGIG (reference sequence). Trimming left V 0 bases short and J 4 bases short, with 18 bases between. In nucleotides, the CDR3 is TGTGCCTGGAGTGTACGTTATGGCGACAGCCTTAATGAAAAACTGTTTTTT. This gives the protein CAWSVRYGDSLNEKLFF. Drawing the rest from reference TRBV30 and TRBJ1-4, the complete variable domain is SQTIHQWPATLVQPVGSPLSLECTVEGTSNPNLYWYRQAAGRGLQLLFYSVGIGQISSEVPQNLSASRPQDRQFILSSKKLLLSDSGFYLCAWSVRYGDSLNEKLFFGSGTQLSVL.

In this sample, this clone turned up once. This rearrangement joins TRBV30 to TRBJ2-3; a possible D gene is TRBD1 (6 bases). From germline, CDR1 is GTSNPN and CDR2 SVGIG (reference sequence). Trimming took off 3 bases at V and 5 bases at J, with 18 bases between the two ends. The CDR3 length is 15 residues. The CDR3 bases are TGTGCCTGGAGGTTCGGTGGGAACAGGGAAGATACGCAGTATTTT. As protein: CAWRFGGNREDTQYF.

The chain couples TRBV18 to TRBJ1-6; weak D call: TRBD1 (6 bases). Trimming stripped 3 bases from V and 8 bases from J, with 14 bases between. This CDR3 region has 15 residues. The germline gives CDR1 KGHSH, CDR2 LQKENI. CDR3 sequence: CASSPEGGRDSPLHF. The CDR3 region has the DNA TGTGCCAGCTCACCTGAAGGGGGTAGGGATTCACCCCTCCACTTT.

The chain has TRBV27 and TRBJ2-1; tentatively, D is TRBD2 (5 bases). The V end lost 5 bases, the J end lost 6 bases, and 17 bases lay between the germline ends. CDR1 and CDR2 from the germline V gene are MNHEY and SMNVEV (reference sequence). The CDR3 contains 15 residues. The CDR3 bases are TGTGCCAGCAGTACAGCTGGGCGGCGGGTCAATGAGCAGTTCTTC. This gives the protein CASSTAGRRVNEQFF.

In nucleotides, the CDR3 is TGTGCCAGCAGCTTGGCGGCACGGCGTAACGATCAGCCCCAGCATTTT. Protein: CASSLAARRNDQPQHF. The rearrangement links TRBV5-6 to TRBJ1-5; D gene uncertain. In germline, CDR1 is SGHDT, CDR2 YYEEEE. V was cut by 0 bases and J by 5 bases, with 15 bases left in between. This CDR3 is 16 amino acids long.

This sequence joins TRBV4-1 and TRBJ1-3; D possibly corresponds to TRBD1 (5 bases). V gave up 1 base and J gave up 0 bases, with 10 bases separating them. The CDR3 spans 16 residues. CDR1 and CDR2 from the germline V gene are MGHRA and YSYEKL. The CDR3 coding sequence is TGCGCCAGCAGCCAAGCTCAGGGCGGCTCTGGAAACACCATATATTTT. This sequence encodes CASSQAQGGSGNTIYF.

Here the CDR3 DNA reads TGCGCCAGCAGCCAAGATTGGGCTAGCGGGAGCTACGAGCAGTACTTC. It is translated as CASSQDWASGSYEQYF. The rearrangement joins TRBV4-3 to TRBJ2-7; 10 bases are a match to TRBD2. The CDR3 runs to 16 residues. The V and J ends lost 0 bases and 3 bases, in that order; junction bases with no gene match: 5. Germline V gene lookup returns CDR1 LGHNA and CDR2 YSLEER.

The chain has TRBV6-4 and TRBJ2-5; D unresolved. The V end was cut by 7 bases, the J end by 3 bases, with 12 bases between. In germline, CDR1 is MRHNA, CDR2 SNTAGT. The CDR3 is made up of 13 amino acids. The DNA for the CDR3 is TGTGCCAGCAAAGAATATGCTAAAGAGACCCAGTACTTC. As protein: CASKEYAKETQYF.

This sequence joins TRBV4-3 and TRBJ1-2; 7 positions match TRBD1. V was clipped by 5 bases and J by 0 bases; unmatched bases: 12. The CDR3 totals 17 residues. CDR1 LGHNA and CDR2 YSLEER come from the germline V gene. The CDR3 DNA is TGCGCCAGCAGCAAACTCCCGGGACAGACGACTAACTATGGCTACACCTTC. It codes for CASSKLPGQTTNYGYTF.

The V and J genes are TRBV2 and TRBJ2-4; possibly TRBD1 for D (6 bases). Per germline, CDR1 SNHLY and CDR2 FYNNEI. V was shortened by 5 bases and J by 3 bases, with 26 bases between the two germline ends. The CDR3 is made up of 19 amino acids. CDR3 DNA: TGTGCCAGCAGTCCCCACTCCCTCGGACAGCAGTTAAGCAAAAACATTCAGTACTTC. Residues: CASSPHSLGQQLSKNIQYF. Complete variable domain (other parts from reference TRBV2 and TRBJ2-4): EPEVTQTPSHQVTQMGQEVILRCVPISNHLYFYWYRQILGQKVEFLVSFYNNEISEKSEIFDDQFSVERPDGSNFTLKIRSTKLEDSAMYFCASSPHSLGQQLSKNIQYFGAGTRLSVL.

The rearrangement joins TRBV3-1 (or the pseudogene TRBV3-2) to TRBJ1-1; D ambiguous. Trimming took off 2 bases at V and 4 bases at J, with 14 bases between the two ends. CDR1 and CDR2 (germline): LGHDT, YNNKEL (reference sequence). The CDR3 length is 15 residues. CDR3 loop: CASSQRGIGGTEAFF. The CDR3 DNA reads as TGTGCCAGCAGCCAACGAGGGATCGGCGGCACTGAAGCTTTCTTT.

The rearrangement links TRBV27 to TRBJ2-3; D call uncertain. CDR3 length: 13 amino acids. V shed 2 bases and J shed 1 base, with 4 bases lying between them. Germline V lookup: CDR1 MNHEY, CDR2 SMNVEV (reference sequence). The CDR3 DNA sequence: TGTGCCAGCAGTTTACGGGGCACAGATACGCAGTATTTT. It encodes CASSLRGTDTQYF.

The genes are TRBV11-3 and TRBJ2-2; 7 nucleotides match TRBD2. CDR3 length: 14 residues. Germline CDR1 is SGHNT and CDR2 is YENEEA. V shed 6 bases, J shed 1 base, and the junction held 2 bases outside the gene matches. The CDR3 protein is CASSASGNTGELFF. The CDR3 nucleotides are TGTGCCAGCAGTGCTAGCGGGAACACCGGGGAGCTGTTTTTT.